A selection of T cell receptor beta chains follows, all from one sample in a study of blood T cell repertoires in COVID-19. Method: immunoSEQ multiplex PCR; TCRdb's copy keeps in-frame clones and lacks some. The data contain tens of thousands of clones, approximately 89% of them singletons. The sequenced material came from peripheral blood. The receptors come from a human donor in a cohort sampled during active COVID-19. Each CDR3 is given with its conserved first and last residue. A D gene is named only where the DNA matches it firmly. Part of the rows lack a size; the others show once, few, many or a class for expanded clones.

cdr3_aa cdr3_nt cdr3_length d_call clone_size j_call v_call
CASSVDRRNTDTQYF TGTGCCAGCAGCGTGGACAGGCGAAACACAGATACGCAGTATTTT 15 TRBD1 . TRBJ2-3 TRBV7-2
CASSRWAGGDGNTIYF TGCGCCAGCAGCCGATGGGCAGGGGGCGACGGAAACACCATATATTTT 16 TRBD1 . TRBJ1-3 TRBV5-1
CASINRGTYEQYF TGTGCCAGCATCAACAGGGGGACCTACGAGCAGTACTTC 13 TRBD1 . TRBJ2-7 TRBV6-5
CASSLGQSNYGYTF TGCGCCAGCAGCTTGGGACAGTCTAACTATGGCTACACCTTC 14 . . TRBJ1-2 TRBV5-1
CASSLDPAGLPDTQYF TGTGCCAGCAGCTTAGACCCCGCCGGACTCCCAGATACGCAGTATTTT 16 . . TRBJ2-3 TRBV13
CASSFGGADTQYF TGTGCCAGCAGCTTCGGGGGGGCGGATACGCAGTATTTT 13 TRBD2 . TRBJ2-3 TRBV5-4
CASSGDGGGGYTF TGTGCCAGCAGCGGTGACGGGGGTGGAGGCTACACCTTC 13 . medium-sized TRBJ1-2 TRBV5-5
CASSLEAAYEQYF TGTGCCAGCAGCTTGGAGGCGGCCTACGAGCAGTACTTC 13 . . TRBJ2-7 TRBV7-9
CSVDFGGGELFF TGCAGCGTTGATTTCGGGGGCGGGGAGCTGTTTTTT 12 . . TRBJ2-2 TRBV29-1
CAISEVPAGRFTDTQYF TGTGCCATCAGTGAAGTCCCCGCGGGGAGATTCACAGATACGCAGTATTTT 17 . . TRBJ2-3 TRBV10-3
CASSWLASGELFF TGTGCCAGCAGCTGGCTAGCATCCGGGGAGCTGTTTTTT 13 . . TRBJ2-2 TRBV7-3
CASSLAVSGSETQYF TGCGCCAGCAGCTTGGCCGTTAGCGGGAGTGAGACCCAGTACTTC 15 TRBD2 few TRBJ2-5 TRBV5-1
CASSRGTGGINEQFF TGCGCCAGCAGCCGAGGGACAGGGGGCATCAATGAGCAGTTCTTC 15 TRBD1 . TRBJ2-1 TRBV5-1
CASGGNSNQPQHF TGTGCCAGTGGAGGCAATAGCAATCAGCCCCAGCATTTT 13 . . TRBJ1-5 TRBV19
CASSPRTSGRVTDTQYF TGCGCCAGCAGCCCTAGGACTAGCGGGAGAGTAACAGATACGCAGTATTTT 17 TRBD2 . TRBJ2-3 TRBV5-1
CASSLAGDRTEAFF TGCGCCAGCAGCTTGGCGGGGGATCGGACTGAAGCTTTCTTT 14 . . TRBJ1-1 TRBV5-1
CASSQNSGTNTGELFF TGTGCCAGCAGCCAAAATAGCGGGACGAACACCGGGGAGCTGTTTTTT 16 TRBD2 . TRBJ2-2 TRBV7-3
CASRKETGTPVYEQYF TGTGCCAGCAGAAAAGAAACAGGGACCCCAGTATACGAGCAGTACTTC 16 . few TRBJ2-7 TRBV13
CASSAGDSSGNTIYF TGTGCCAGCAGCGCGGGGGACAGCTCTGGAAACACCATATATTTT 15 TRBD1 . TRBJ1-3 TRBV9
CASRKGQRENTEAFF TGTGCCAGTAGAAAGGGACAGCGTGAGAACACTGAAGCTTTCTTT 15 TRBD1 once TRBJ1-1 TRBV19
CASSLDGLAAMNTGELFF TGTGCCAGCAGCTTAGACGGACTAGCGGCTATGAACACCGGGGAGCTGTTTTTT 18 TRBD2 . TRBJ2-2 TRBV7-2
CASSLTAGNTIYF TGTGCCAGCAGCCTAACAGCAGGAAACACCATATATTTT 13 . few TRBJ1-3 TRBV7-9
CASSLAGGRTGELFF TGTGCCAGCAGCCTAGCGGGGGGGCGAACCGGGGAGCTGTTTTTT 15 TRBD2 . TRBJ2-2 TRBV5-6
CASSYRGPTTNEKLFF TGTGCCAGCAGTTACAGGGGACCCACAACTAATGAAAAACTGTTTTTT 16 TRBD1 . TRBJ1-4 TRBV13
CASSPGGVPTDGNTIYF TGTGCCAGCTCACCGGGGGGTGTCCCAACCGATGGAAACACCATATATTTT 17 . . TRBJ1-3 TRBV18
CASSPQPPGQGTNYGYTF TGTGCCAGCAGCCCACAACCCCCAGGGCAGGGGACTAACTATGGCTACACCTTC 18 . . TRBJ1-2 TRBV7-3
CASSLRAGLETQYF TGTGCCAGCAGCTTGCGGGCAGGGTTAGAGACCCAGTACTTC 14 . once TRBJ2-5 TRBV5-6
CASSHYIRLAEYNEQFF TGTGCCAGCAGCCACTACATAAGACTAGCAGAATACAATGAGCAGTTCTTC 17 TRBD2 . TRBJ2-1 TRBV3-1/TRBV3-2
CASTTGSNAEKLFF TGTGCCAGCACCACCGGGTCCAACGCTGAAAAACTGTTTTTT 14 . . TRBJ1-4 TRBV5-6
CASSGDRPGYTF TGTGCCAGCAGCGGAGACAGGCCTGGCTACACCTTC 12 . . TRBJ1-2 TRBV12-3/TRBV12-4
CASSQGDGGASSGNTIYF TGCGCCAGCAGCCAGGGGGACGGGGGGGCGAGCTCTGGAAACACCATATATTTT 18 . . TRBJ1-3 TRBV4-1
CASSPRPGGGPGGFGSGANVLTF TGTGCCAGCAGCCCCCGACCCGGGGGGGGCCCAGGAGGGTTTGGATCTGGGGCCAACGTCCTGACTTTC 23 TRBD2 . TRBJ2-6 TRBV4-2
CASSTSSGSTDTQYF TGTGCCAGCAGTACCTCTAGCGGGAGCACAGATACGCAGTATTTT 15 TRBD2 . TRBJ2-3 TRBV6-5
CSVIPGQGVTQYF TGCAGCGTAATACCGGGACAGGGGGTTACGCAGTATTTT 13 TRBD1 . TRBJ2-3 TRBV29-1
CASSSSGLSNEKLFF TGTGCCAGCAGCTCCTCGGGACTATCTAATGAAAAACTGTTTTTT 15 . . TRBJ1-4 TRBV7-2
CASSPQGADGYTF TGTGCCAGCAGCCCCCAGGGGGCCGATGGCTACACCTTC 13 TRBD1 . TRBJ1-2 TRBV5-4
CASSSALMRGNSPLHF TGTGCCAGCAGCTCCGCACTAATGCGGGGTAATTCACCCCTCCACTTT 16 . . TRBJ1-6 TRBV5-4
CATSRDELAGLYEQYF TGTGCCACCAGCAGAGATGAACTAGCGGGTCTATACGAGCAGTACTTC 16 TRBD2 once TRBJ2-7 TRBV15
CASSSRHSYNSPLHF TGTGCCAGCAGCTCCCGACACTCCTATAATTCACCCCTCCACTTT 15 . . TRBJ1-6 TRBV7-2
CASSEVGVLQPQHF TGTGCCAGCAGTGAAGTAGGGGTATTGCAGCCCCAGCATTTT 14 . . TRBJ1-5 TRBV2
CASSLGLNQPQHF TGTGCCAGCAGCTTAGGACTCAATCAGCCCCAGCATTTT 13 . . TRBJ1-5 TRBV7-9
CASSLLAGGPGTQYF TGTGCCAGCAGCTTACTAGCGGGGGGGCCAGGGACCCAGTACTTC 15 TRBD2 . TRBJ2-5 TRBV11-2
CASSPPWGGTGGNTIYF TGCGCCAGCAGCCCTCCCTGGGGGGGTACGGGGGGAAACACCATATATTTT 17 . . TRBJ1-3 TRBV4-1
CASSVVGATEQETQYF TGTGCCAGCAGCGTAGTAGGGGCTACGGAGCAAGAGACCCAGTACTTC 16 . . TRBJ2-5 TRBV9
CASSFLAGNYNEQFF TGTGCCAGCAGCTTTCTAGCGGGAAACTACAATGAGCAGTTCTTC 15 TRBD2 once TRBJ2-1 TRBV7-6
CASRPEGQGYNEQFF TGTGCCAGCAGGCCCGAGGGACAGGGGTACAATGAGCAGTTCTTC 15 TRBD1 . TRBJ2-1 TRBV6-5
CASSSGQGVPTF TGTGCCAGCAGCTCGGGACAGGGGGTCCCCACCTTC 12 TRBD1 . TRBJ1-2 TRBV13
CASSGLPPGYTF TGTGCCAGCAGTGGGCTCCCTCCAGGCTACACCTTC 12 . once TRBJ1-2 TRBV2
CASSYGRPGELFF TGTGCCAGCAGTTACGGGAGGCCCGGGGAGCTGTTTTTT 13 . . TRBJ2-2 TRBV6-2/TRBV6-3
CASSPTSVGRGGRDTQYF TGTGCCAGCAGCCCTACATCAGTGGGGCGGGGGGGGAGAGATACGCAGTATTTT 18 TRBD2 . TRBJ2-3 TRBV13
CASNRGGGTEAFF TGTGCCTCCAACCGGGGAGGGGGCACTGAAGCTTTCTTT 13 . once TRBJ1-1 TRBV30
CASSESRYGYTF TGTGCCAGCAGTGAAAGCAGGTACGGCTACACCTTC 12 . . TRBJ1-2 TRBV25-1
CASSLGDSYSPLHF TGTGCCAGCAGCTTGGGCGACTCCTATTCACCCCTCCACTTT 14 . . TRBJ1-6 TRBV5-5
CASSQRTGGPYNEQFF TGTGCCAGCAGCCAACGGACAGGGGGCCCCTACAATGAGCAGTTCTTC 16 TRBD1 . TRBJ2-1 TRBV7-6